A selection of T cell receptor beta chains follows, all from one sample in a study of cytomegalovirus exposure and HLA in healthy donors. Measured with immunoSEQ multiplex PCR; TCRdb has only the in-frame clones, and not every one. Of about 230,000 clones in the sample, approximately 85% were seen once. Sequencing was performed on PBMCs. These receptors came from a girl aged 2 to 9 in good health and CMV-seronegative. The CDR3 runs from the conserved cysteine through the conserved F or W. The order of the fields is D gene, J gene, V gene, clone size, CDR3 length, CDR3 DNA, CDR3 protein. The D gene is left open where the match is weak. Expanded clones get a size class; other rows say once, few or many, or leave the size out.

TRBD1	TRBJ2-5	TRBV5-6	NA	16	TGTGCCAGCAGTCGCCTGGACAGGGACTCCCAAGAGACCCAGTACTTC	CASSRLDRDSQETQYF
NA	TRBJ2-3	TRBV30	NA	14	TGTGCCTCCTCCCCAGGGTACGGCACAGATACGCAGTATTTT	CASSPGYGTDTQYF
NA	TRBJ2-7	TRBV30	once	17	TGTGCCTGGAAACCATCTAGGGGGGGGATGCGCTCCTACGAGCAGTACTTC	CAWKPSRGGMRSYEQYF
TRBD2	TRBJ2-2	TRBV10-1	NA	15	TGCGCCACTGACACTAGCGGGAGGATCCTCGGGGAGCTGTTTTTT	CATDTSGRILGELFF
TRBD1	TRBJ1-2	TRBV2	NA	11	TGTGCCAGCGGGACAGGGCTTGGCTACACCTTC	CASGTGLGYTF
TRBD1	TRBJ1-5	TRBV6-1	NA	14	TGTGCCAGCAGCGGGGACAGGGGCAATCAGCCCCAGCATTTT	CASSGDRGNQPQHF
NA	TRBJ1-2	TRBV5-8	NA	14	TGTGCCAGCAGCTTGTACGTAACAAGTTATGGCTACACCTTC	CASSLYVTSYGYTF
NA	TRBJ2-1	TRBV11-3	NA	14	TGTGCCAGCAGCTTAGGCGAGGTCTACAATGAGCAGTTCTTC	CASSLGEVYNEQFF
TRBD1	TRBJ1-2	TRBV5-4	few	17	TGTGCCAGCAGCTTGTTTGGGGACAGCCGGAGAAGCTATGGCTACACCTTC	CASSLFGDSRRSYGYTF
NA	TRBJ2-2	TRBV9	NA	12	TGTGCCAGCAGCGTAGTCGCCGGGGAGCTGTTTTTT	CASSVVAGELFF
NA	TRBJ1-5	TRBV7-9	NA	14	TGTGCCAGCAGCTTATCGGAGGTGGGGCAGCCCCAGCATTTT	CASSLSEVGQPQHF
NA	TRBJ2-5	TRBV10-3	NA	14	TGTGCCATCAGTGAGTTGGGGGCTCAAGAGACCCAGTACTTC	CAISELGAQETQYF
TRBD2	TRBJ2-3	TRBV5-1	NA	18	TGCGCCAGCAGCCCTCGACGGGGACTAGTCGGGATCACAGATACGCAGTATTTT	CASSPRRGLVGITDTQYF
NA	TRBJ1-5	TRBV30	few	13	TGTGCCTGGAGCGGAGATAGCAATCAGCCCCAGCATTTT	CAWSGDSNQPQHF
NA	TRBJ1-2	TRBV6-6	few	13	TGTGCCAGCAGTTATTCAGGGAACTATGGCTACACCTTC	CASSYSGNYGYTF
NA	TRBJ1-1	TRBV30	NA	14	TGTGCCGTATGGCCAGGGGATTTGAACACTGAAGCTTTCTTT	CAVWPGDLNTEAFF
NA	TRBJ1-1	TRBV10-3	NA	13	TGTGCCATCAGTGAGCGGGGAGACACTGAAGCTTTCTTT	CAISERGDTEAFF
TRBD1	TRBJ2-1	TRBV19	once	15	TGTGCCAGTAGGGCTTCGGACAGGACCTACAATGAGCAGTTCTTC	CASRASDRTYNEQFF
NA	TRBJ1-1	TRBV5-4	few	12	TGTGCCAGCAGGGACAGGAACACTGAAGCTTTCTTT	CASRDRNTEAFF
TRBD2	TRBJ2-2	TRBV4-2	few	19	TGTGCCAGCAGCCAAGGGTCCCTAGCGGGAGCGGGGGGGTGGGGGGAGCTGTTTTTT	CASSQGSLAGAGGWGELFF
NA	TRBJ2-7	TRBV4-2	NA	14	TGTGCCAGCAGCTTCCAGGGGGAGGCCCGCGAGCAGTACTTC	CASSFQGEAREQYF
NA	TRBJ1-5	TRBV30	NA	17	TGTGCCTGGAGTGAACCCGACAGGACCTATGACAATCAGCCCCAGCATTTT	CAWSEPDRTYDNQPQHF
TRBD2	TRBJ2-1	TRBV5-6	NA	17	TGTGCCAGCAGCTCCGAAATAGCGGGGAGCTCCTACAATGAGCAGTTCTTC	CASSSEIAGSSYNEQFF
NA	TRBJ1-2	TRBV7-2	NA	14	TGTGCCAGCAGCAGACCAGGGGTAGACTATGGCTACACCTTC	CASSRPGVDYGYTF
NA	TRBJ2-3	TRBV11-2	NA	13	TGTGCCAGCAGCTCTTGGGGCGGCGATACGCAGTATTTT	CASSSWGGDTQYF
TRBD1	TRBJ1-4	TRBV6-1	NA	13	TGTGCCAGTTTACCGGGACAGGGAGGAAAACTGTTTTTT	CASLPGQGGKLFF
NA	TRBJ2-3	TRBV7-9	NA	17	TGTGCCAGCAGCGACCCCGGGGCAGGGGACCGCACAGATACGCAGTATTTT	CASSDPGAGDRTDTQYF
NA	TRBJ2-7	TRBV5-5	NA	14	TGTGCCAGCAGCTCTCCTGCAGTGACCTACGAGCAGTACTTC	CASSSPAVTYEQYF
TRBD2	TRBJ2-1	TRBV6-1	NA	15	TGTGCCAGCAGTGCTCGACTAGCGGGAGCGTGGGAGCAGTTCTTC	CASSARLAGAWEQFF
NA	TRBJ2-2	TRBV9	NA	14	TGTGCCAGCAGCGTAGTGGGGAGTGGCGGGGAGCTGTTTTTT	CASSVVGSGGELFF
NA	TRBJ2-7	TRBV7-3	once	15	TGTGCCAGCAGCTTAAACCGGGACACCCCCTACGAGCAGTACTTC	CASSLNRDTPYEQYF
NA	TRBJ1-5	TRBV6-6	NA	15	TGTGCCACTATGGCGGGGGGGCATAACAATCAGCCCCAGCATTTT	CATMAGGHNNQPQHF
NA	TRBJ1-3	TRBV7-9	NA	19	TGTGCCAGCAGCTTAGGGGCCCCACCGGGACACGACTCTGGAAACACCATATATTTT	CASSLGAPPGHDSGNTIYF
NA	TRBJ1-5	TRBV2	NA	15	TGTGCCAGCAGTGAAGCCTATTATAGCAATCAGCCCCAGCATTTT	CASSEAYYSNQPQHF
NA	TRBJ2-1	TRBV2	NA	12	TGTGCCGGTTACCGGGACTACAATGAGCAGTTCTTC	CAGYRDYNEQFF
TRBD2	TRBJ2-3	TRBV19	NA	14	TGTGCCAGTAGTATAGCGGGAGGTTTGGATACGCAGTATTTT	CASSIAGGLDTQYF
TRBD2	TRBJ2-5	TRBV13	NA	17	TGTGCCAGCAGCTTAGGCCCCCCTAGCGGGAGACACGAGACCCAGTACTTC	CASSLGPPSGRHETQYF
NA	TRBJ2-5	TRBV9	NA	14	TGTGCCAGCAGCGTAGCCGGGAACAAAGAGACCCAGTACTTC	CASSVAGNKETQYF
NA	TRBJ2-7	TRBV15	NA	13	TGTGCCACCAGCAGAGATGCAGGCTACGAGCAGTACTTC	CATSRDAGYEQYF
NA	TRBJ2-1	TRBV29-1	NA	11	TGCAGCGTTGTGGTAGCGGCCGAGCAGTTCTTC	CSVVVAAEQFF
NA	TRBJ2-2	TRBV7-2	NA	14	TGTGCCAGCAGCTTAGGACAGAACACCGGGGAGCTGTTTTTT	CASSLGQNTGELFF
TRBD1	TRBJ1-1	TRBV5-1	once	17	TGCGCCAGCAGCTTGGGGACAGGGGGGGGGTTTTGGACTGAAGCTTTCTTT	CASSLGTGGGFWTEAFF
NA	TRBJ2-1	TRBV30	NA	13	TGTGCCTGGAGTATCAGGGGGGCCAATGAGCAGTTCTTC	CAWSIRGANEQFF
NA	TRBJ2-3	TRBV28	NA	15	TGTGCCAGCTCGTCCCGGGGGGCGGAAGCAGATACGCAGTATTTT	CASSSRGAEADTQYF
NA	TRBJ1-1	TRBV7-2	once	15	TGTGCCAGCAGCTTAGGTGGAGTGCAAAACACTGAAGCTTTCTTT	CASSLGGVQNTEAFF
TRBD1	TRBJ1-1	TRBV5-4	NA	16	TGTGCCAGCAGCCCCGGACAGGGGGTCGTAAACACTGAAGCTTTCTTT	CASSPGQGVVNTEAFF
NA	TRBJ1-5	TRBV30	few	15	TGTGCCTGGAGTCCCGTCAGGGTTGGCAATCAGCCCCAGCATTTT	CAWSPVRVGNQPQHF
NA	TRBJ2-2	TRBV27	NA	15	TGTGCCAGCAGTTGGGGCGGTATGAACACCGGGGAGCTGTTTTTT	CASSWGGMNTGELFF
NA	TRBJ1-5	TRBV6-5	NA	13	TGTGCCAGCAGTCTTAACAGGTACCAGCCCCAGCATTTT	CASSLNRYQPQHF
TRBD2	TRBJ2-7	TRBV2	NA	16	TGTGCCAGCAGTGCTGTTCCGGGACTAGCGGGGGGGGAGCAGTACTTC	CASSAVPGLAGGEQYF
NA	TRBJ1-1	TRBV4-1	NA	13	TGCGCCAGCGGGCGGGGATGGGGCACTGAAGCTTTCTTT	CASGRGWGTEAFF
TRBD2	TRBJ2-3	TRBV7-2	NA	16	TGTGCCAGCAGCCCCCGTCGGACTAGCAACACAGATACGCAGTATTTT	CASSPRRTSNTDTQYF
NA	TRBJ2-1	TRBV7-9	NA	16	TGTGCCAGCAGCTTTGTGGGGGGGCCGGAGTGGAATGAGCAGTTCTTC	CASSFVGGPEWNEQFF